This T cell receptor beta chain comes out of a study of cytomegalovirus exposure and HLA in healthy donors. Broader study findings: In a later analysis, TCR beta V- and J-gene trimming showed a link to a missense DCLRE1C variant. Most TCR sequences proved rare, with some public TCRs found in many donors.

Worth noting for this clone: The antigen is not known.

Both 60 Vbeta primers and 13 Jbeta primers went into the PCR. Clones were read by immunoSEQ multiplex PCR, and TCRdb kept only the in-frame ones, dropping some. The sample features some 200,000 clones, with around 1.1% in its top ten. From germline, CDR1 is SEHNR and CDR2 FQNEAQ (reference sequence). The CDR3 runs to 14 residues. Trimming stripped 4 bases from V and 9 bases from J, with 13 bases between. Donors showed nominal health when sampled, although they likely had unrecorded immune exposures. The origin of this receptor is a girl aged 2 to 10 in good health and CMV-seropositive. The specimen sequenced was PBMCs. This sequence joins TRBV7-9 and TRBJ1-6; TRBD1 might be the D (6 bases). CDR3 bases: TGTGCCAGCAGCTCAAACAGGGAGATTTCACCCCTCCACTTT. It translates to CASSSNREISPLHF. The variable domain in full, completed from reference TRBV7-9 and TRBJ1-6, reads DTGVSQNPRHKITKRGQNVTFRCDPISEHNRLYWYRQTLGQGPEFLTYFQNEAQLEKSRLLSDRFSAERPKGSFSTLEIQRTEQGDSAMYLCASSSNREISPLHFGNGTRLTVT.